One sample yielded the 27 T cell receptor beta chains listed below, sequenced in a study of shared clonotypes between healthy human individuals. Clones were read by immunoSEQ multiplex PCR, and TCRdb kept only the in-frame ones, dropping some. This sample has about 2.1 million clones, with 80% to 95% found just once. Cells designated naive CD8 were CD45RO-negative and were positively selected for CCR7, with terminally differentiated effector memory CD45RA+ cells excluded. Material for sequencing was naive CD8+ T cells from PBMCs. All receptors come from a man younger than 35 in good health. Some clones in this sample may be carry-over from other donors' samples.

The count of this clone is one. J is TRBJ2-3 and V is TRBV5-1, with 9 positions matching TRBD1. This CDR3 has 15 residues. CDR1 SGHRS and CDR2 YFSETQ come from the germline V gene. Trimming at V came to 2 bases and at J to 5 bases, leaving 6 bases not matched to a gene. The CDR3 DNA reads TGCGCCAGCAGCTTACAGGGGGCCGGGGTAGATACGCAGTATTTT. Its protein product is CASSLQGAGVDTQYF.

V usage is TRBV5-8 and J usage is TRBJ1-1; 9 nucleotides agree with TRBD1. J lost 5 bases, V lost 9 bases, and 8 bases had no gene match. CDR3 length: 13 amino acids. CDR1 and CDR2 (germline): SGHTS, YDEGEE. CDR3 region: CANWDRVYTEAFF. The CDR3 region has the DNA TGTGCCAACTGGGACAGGGTTTATACTGAAGCTTTCTTT. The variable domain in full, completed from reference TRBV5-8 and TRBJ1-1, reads EAGVTQSPTHLIKTRGQQATLRCSPISGHTSVYWYQQALGLGLQFLLWYDEGEERNRGNFPPRFSGRQFPNYSSELNVNALELEDSALYLCANWDRVYTEAFFGQGTRLTVV.

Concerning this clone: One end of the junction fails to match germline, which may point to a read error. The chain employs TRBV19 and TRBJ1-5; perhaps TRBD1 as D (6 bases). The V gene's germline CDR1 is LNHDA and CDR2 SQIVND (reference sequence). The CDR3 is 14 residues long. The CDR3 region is CASSGGGYNRPQHF. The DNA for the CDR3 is TGTGCCAGTAGTGGAGGGGGGTACAATCGGCCCCAGCATTTT.

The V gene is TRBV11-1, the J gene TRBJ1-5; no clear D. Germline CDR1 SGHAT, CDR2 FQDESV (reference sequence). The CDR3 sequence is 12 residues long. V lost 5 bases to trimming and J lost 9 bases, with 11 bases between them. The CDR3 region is CASSLWVLPQHF. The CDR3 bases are TGTGCCAGCAGCCTCTGGGTTTTGCCCCAGCATTTT.

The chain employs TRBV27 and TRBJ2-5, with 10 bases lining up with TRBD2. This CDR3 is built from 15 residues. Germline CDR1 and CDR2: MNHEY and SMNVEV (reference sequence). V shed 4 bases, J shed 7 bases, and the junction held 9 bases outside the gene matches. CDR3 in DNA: TGTGCCAGCAGTTGGACTAGCGGTCCTGGTGGGACCCAGTACTTC. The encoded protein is CASSWTSGPGGTQYF.

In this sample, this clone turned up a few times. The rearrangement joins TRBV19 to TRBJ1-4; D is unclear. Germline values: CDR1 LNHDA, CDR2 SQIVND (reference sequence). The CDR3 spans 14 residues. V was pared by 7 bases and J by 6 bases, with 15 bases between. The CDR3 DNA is TGTGCCAGTAACGGACGGAGCGAGGATGAAAAACTGTTTTTT. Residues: CASNGRSEDEKLFF.

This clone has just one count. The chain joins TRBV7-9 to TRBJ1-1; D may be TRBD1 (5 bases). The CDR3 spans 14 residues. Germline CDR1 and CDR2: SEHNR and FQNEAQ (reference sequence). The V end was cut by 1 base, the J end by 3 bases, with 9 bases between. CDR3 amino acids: CASSLGDRDTEAFF. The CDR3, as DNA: TGTGCCAGCAGCTTAGGTGACAGAGACACTGAAGCTTTCTTT.

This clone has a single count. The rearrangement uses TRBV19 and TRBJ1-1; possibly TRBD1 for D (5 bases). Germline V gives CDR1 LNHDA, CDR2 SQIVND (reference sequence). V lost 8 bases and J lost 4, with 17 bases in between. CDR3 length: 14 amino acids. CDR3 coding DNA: TGTGCCAGTCCCCACACAGCGGGGGGCACTGAAGCTTTCTTT. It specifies CASPHTAGGTEAFF.

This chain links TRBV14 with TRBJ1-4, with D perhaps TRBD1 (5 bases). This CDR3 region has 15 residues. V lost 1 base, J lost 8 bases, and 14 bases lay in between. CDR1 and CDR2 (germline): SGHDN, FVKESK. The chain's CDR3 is CASSQARGRGEKLFF. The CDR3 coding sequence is TGTGCCAGCAGCCAAGCCCGGGGAAGGGGCGAAAAACTGTTTTTT.

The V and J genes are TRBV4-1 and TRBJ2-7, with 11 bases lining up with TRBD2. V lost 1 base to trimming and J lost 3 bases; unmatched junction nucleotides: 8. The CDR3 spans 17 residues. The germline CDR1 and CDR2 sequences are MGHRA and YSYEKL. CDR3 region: CASSQVLSTSGNYEQYF. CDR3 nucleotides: TGCGCCAGCAGCCAAGTCTTGTCGACTAGCGGGAACTACGAGCAGTACTTC.

Here the CDR3 reads CASSAGGTEAFF. CDR3 coding DNA: TGTGCCAGCAGCGCAGGGGGAACTGAAGCTTTCTTT. The rearrangement uses TRBV2 and TRBJ1-1; 7 bases map to TRBD1. This CDR3 has 12 residues. Trimming at V came to 6 bases and at J to 5 bases, leaving 3 bases not matched to a gene. Germline-derived CDR1 and CDR2 are SNHLY and FYNNEI.

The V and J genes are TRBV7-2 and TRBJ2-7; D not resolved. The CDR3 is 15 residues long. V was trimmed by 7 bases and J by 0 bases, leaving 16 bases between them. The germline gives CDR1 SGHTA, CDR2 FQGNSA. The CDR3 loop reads CASTGRASPSYEQYF. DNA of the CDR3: TGTGCCAGCACCGGCCGGGCATCACCCTCCTACGAGCAGTACTTC.

The CDR3 bases are TGTGCCAGCAGTCTTAGCTTTCTAGCGGGAGGTTACAATGAGCAGTTCTTC. Protein product: CASSLSFLAGGYNEQFF. V and J are TRBV9 and TRBJ2-1; TRBD2 matches at 11 bases. V was pared by 5 bases and J by 4 bases, with 11 bases of the junction left unmatched. The CDR3 is made up of 17 amino acids. Germline assignment: CDR1 SGDLS and CDR2 YYNGEE.

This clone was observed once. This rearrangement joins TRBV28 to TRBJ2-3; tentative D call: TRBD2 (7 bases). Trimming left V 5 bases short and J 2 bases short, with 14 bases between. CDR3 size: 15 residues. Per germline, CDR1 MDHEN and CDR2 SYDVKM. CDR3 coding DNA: TGTGCCAGCAGTCACAACAGGGACTACACAGATACGCAGTATTTT. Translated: CASSHNRDYTDTQYF.

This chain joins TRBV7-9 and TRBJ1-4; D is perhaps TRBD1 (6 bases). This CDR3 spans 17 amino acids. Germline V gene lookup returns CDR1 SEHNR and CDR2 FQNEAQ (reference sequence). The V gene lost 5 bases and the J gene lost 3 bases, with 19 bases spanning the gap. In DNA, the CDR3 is TGTGCCAGCAGCCAGATGGGGACACTAGTCTCTAATGAAAAACTGTTTTTT. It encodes CASSQMGTLVSNEKLFF.

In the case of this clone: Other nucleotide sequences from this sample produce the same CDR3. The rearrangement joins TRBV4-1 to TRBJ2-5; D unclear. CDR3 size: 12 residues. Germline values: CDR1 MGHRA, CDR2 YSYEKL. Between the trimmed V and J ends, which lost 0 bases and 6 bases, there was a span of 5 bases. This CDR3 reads CASSQDLKTQYF. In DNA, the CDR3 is TGCGCCAGCAGCCAAGATTTGAAGACCCAGTACTTC.

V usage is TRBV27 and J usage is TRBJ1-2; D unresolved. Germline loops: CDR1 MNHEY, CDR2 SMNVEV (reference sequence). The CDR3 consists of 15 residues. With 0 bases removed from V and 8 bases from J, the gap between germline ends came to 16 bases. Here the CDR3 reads CASSLSSAGSHGYTF. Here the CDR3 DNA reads TGTGCCAGCAGTTTATCGTCTGCGGGGTCTCACGGCTACACCTTC.

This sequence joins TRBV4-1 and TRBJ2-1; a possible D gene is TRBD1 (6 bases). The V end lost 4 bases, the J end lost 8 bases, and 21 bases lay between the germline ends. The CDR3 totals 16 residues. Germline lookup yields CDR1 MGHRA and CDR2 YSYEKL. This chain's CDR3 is CASSLRGHTSGDEQFF. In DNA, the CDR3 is TGCGCCAGCAGCCTGAGGGGACATACCTCTGGGGATGAGCAGTTCTTC.

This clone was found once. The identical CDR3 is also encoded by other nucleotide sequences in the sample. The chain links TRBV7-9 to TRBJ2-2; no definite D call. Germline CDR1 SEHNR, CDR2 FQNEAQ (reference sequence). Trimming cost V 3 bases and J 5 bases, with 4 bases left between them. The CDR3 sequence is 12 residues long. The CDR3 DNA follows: TGTGCCAGCAGCTTTAGTACCGGGGAGCTGTTTTTT. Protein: CASSFSTGELFF.

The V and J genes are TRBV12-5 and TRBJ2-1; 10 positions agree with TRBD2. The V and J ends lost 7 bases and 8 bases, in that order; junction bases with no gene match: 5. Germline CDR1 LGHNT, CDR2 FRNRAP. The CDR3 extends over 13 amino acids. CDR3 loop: CASEASGSYEQFF. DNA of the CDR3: TGTGCTAGTGAGGCTAGCGGGAGTTATGAGCAGTTCTTC.

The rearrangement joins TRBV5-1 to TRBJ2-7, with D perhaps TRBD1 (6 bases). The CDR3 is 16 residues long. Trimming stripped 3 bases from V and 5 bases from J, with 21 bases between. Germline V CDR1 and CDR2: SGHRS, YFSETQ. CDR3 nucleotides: TGCGCCAGCAGCTCAGGTGACAGGCCCGGTGGGAACGAGCAGTACTTC. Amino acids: CASSSGDRPGGNEQYF.

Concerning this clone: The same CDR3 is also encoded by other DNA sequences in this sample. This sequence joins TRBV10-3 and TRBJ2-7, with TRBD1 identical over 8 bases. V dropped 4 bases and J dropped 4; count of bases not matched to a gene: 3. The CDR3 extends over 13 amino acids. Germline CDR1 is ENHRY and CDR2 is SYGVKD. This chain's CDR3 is CAISGGQGYEQYF. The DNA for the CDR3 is TGTGCCATCAGTGGCGGACAGGGATACGAGCAGTACTTC.

The CDR3 is CASSDGDNTEAFF. DNA of the CDR3: TGCGCCAGCAGTGATGGGGACAACACTGAAGCTTTCTTT. This chain uses TRBV10-2 with TRBJ1-1; perhaps TRBD1 as D (5 bases). V was clipped by 3 bases and J by 2 bases, with 7 bases between them. The CDR3 totals 13 residues. Germline V gives CDR1 WSHSY, CDR2 SAAADI.

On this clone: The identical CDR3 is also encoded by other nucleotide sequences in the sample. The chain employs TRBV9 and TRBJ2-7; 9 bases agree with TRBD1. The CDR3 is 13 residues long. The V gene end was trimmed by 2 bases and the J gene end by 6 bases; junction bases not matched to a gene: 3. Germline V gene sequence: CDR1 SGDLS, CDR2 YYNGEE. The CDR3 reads CASSVGQGSEQYF. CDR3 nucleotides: TGTGCCAGCAGCGTGGGACAGGGTTCCGAGCAGTACTTC.

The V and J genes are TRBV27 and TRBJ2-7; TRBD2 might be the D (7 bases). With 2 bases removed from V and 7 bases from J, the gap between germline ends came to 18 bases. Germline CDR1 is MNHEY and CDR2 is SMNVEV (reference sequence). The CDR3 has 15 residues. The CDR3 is CASSLVRGAGVEQYF. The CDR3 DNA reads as TGTGCCAGCAGTTTAGTTCGGGGGGCAGGGGTTGAGCAGTACTTC.

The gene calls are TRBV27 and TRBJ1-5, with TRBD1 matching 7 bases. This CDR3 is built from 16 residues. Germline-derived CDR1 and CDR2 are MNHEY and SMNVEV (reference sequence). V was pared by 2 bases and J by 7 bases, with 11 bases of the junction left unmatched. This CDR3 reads CASSLQATGSQQPQHF. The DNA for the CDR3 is TGTGCCAGCAGTTTACAGGCGACAGGGAGTCAACAGCCCCAGCATTTT.

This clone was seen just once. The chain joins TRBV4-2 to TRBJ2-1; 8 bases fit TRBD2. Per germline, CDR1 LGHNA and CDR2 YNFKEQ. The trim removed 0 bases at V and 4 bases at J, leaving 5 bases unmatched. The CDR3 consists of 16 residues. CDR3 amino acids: CASSQEGLAGYNEQFF. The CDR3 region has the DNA TGTGCCAGCAGCCAAGAAGGGCTAGCGGGTTACAATGAGCAGTTCTTC.